These T cell receptor beta chains were read from a single sample in a study of T-cell reconstitution after alpha-beta-depleted transplantation in children. TCRdb re-analysed the PCR reads in MiXCR, keeping a single row per CDR3 protein. The sample lists 250,000 to 400,000 distinct CDR3 sequences, over 20% seen once, with approximately 11% in the top ten. The source material was PBMCs, mostly from graft donor cells, sampled 180 days after TCRalphabeta/CD19-depleted stem cell transplant. These receptors came from a male patient aged 10 to 17 who had a stem cell transplant for acute lymphoblastic leukemia, so the T cells may come from the graft donor. The CDR3 runs from the conserved cysteine through the conserved F or W. The order of the fields is D gene, clone size, J gene, V gene, CDR3 DNA, CDR3 protein. A D gene is named only where the DNA matches it firmly. A row's size may be missing; if present it is once, few, many or a size class.

d_call: TRBD1; clone_size: -; j_call: TRBJ2-7; v_call: TRBV28; cdr3_nt: TGTGCCAGCAGTTCCTACAGGGGGATGACCTACGAGCAGTACTTC; cdr3_aa: CASSSYRGMTYEQYF
d_call: -; clone_size: -; j_call: TRBJ2-7; v_call: TRBV6-2/TRBV6-3; cdr3_nt: TGTGCCAGCAGTTTCTCCGGGACGAGGACCTACGAGCAGTACTTC; cdr3_aa: CASSFSGTRTYEQYF
d_call: -; clone_size: -; j_call: TRBJ2-1; v_call: TRBV18; cdr3_nt: TGTGCCAGCTCATATTACGGGAGTAGCAATGAGCAGTTCTTC; cdr3_aa: CASSYYGSSNEQFF
d_call: -; clone_size: many; j_call: TRBJ1-1; v_call: TRBV9; cdr3_nt: TGTGCCAGCAGCCACCGGAGGGGCACTGAAGCTTTCTTT; cdr3_aa: CASSHRRGTEAFF
d_call: -; clone_size: -; j_call: TRBJ2-1; v_call: TRBV20-1; cdr3_nt: TGCAGTGCTAGAGATCCCCAAACGGGTTCCTACAATGAGCAGTTCTTC; cdr3_aa: CSARDPQTGSYNEQFF
d_call: -; clone_size: many; j_call: TRBJ2-7; v_call: TRBV3-1; cdr3_nt: TGTGCCAGCAGCCGGGACTTACTCTCCTACGAGCAGTACTTC; cdr3_aa: CASSRDLLSYEQYF
d_call: -; clone_size: many; j_call: TRBJ1-1; v_call: TRBV20-1; cdr3_nt: TGCAGGATCAGGGGCAGGGGTGGGGTTGAAGCTTTCTTT; cdr3_aa: CRIRGRGGVEAFF
d_call: -; clone_size: -; j_call: TRBJ2-5; v_call: TRBV7-6; cdr3_nt: TGTGCCAGCGCGGGGGACAGGTTTGTTAAGGAGACCCAGTACTTC; cdr3_aa: CASAGDRFVKETQYF
d_call: -; clone_size: -; j_call: TRBJ2-3; v_call: TRBV20-1; cdr3_nt: TGCAGTGCTTTGACTAGTGGGTTAGTGGTTACGCAGTATTTT; cdr3_aa: CSALTSGLVVTQYF
d_call: -; clone_size: -; j_call: TRBJ1-5; v_call: TRBV20-1; cdr3_nt: TGCAGTGCTCCCCGACGGAACAATCAGCCCCAGCATTTT; cdr3_aa: CSAPRRNNQPQHF
d_call: TRBD2; clone_size: once; j_call: TRBJ2-2; v_call: TRBV7-3; cdr3_nt: TGTGCCAGCAGCTTACCGGGACTAGCGGGACCGAACACCGGGGAGCTGTTTTTT; cdr3_aa: CASSLPGLAGPNTGELFF
d_call: TRBD1; clone_size: -; j_call: TRBJ2-1; v_call: TRBV7-9; cdr3_nt: TGTGCCAGCAGCCTAGATGGACAGGTCTACAATGAGCAGTTCTTC; cdr3_aa: CASSLDGQVYNEQFF
d_call: -; clone_size: -; j_call: TRBJ2-4; v_call: TRBV12-3/TRBV12-4; cdr3_nt: TGTGCCAGCAGTTTAGATGAGGGGTGGCGGACCAAAAACATTCAGTACTTC; cdr3_aa: CASSLDEGWRTKNIQYF
d_call: -; clone_size: few; j_call: TRBJ1-2; v_call: TRBV12-3/TRBV12-4; cdr3_nt: TGTGCCAGCAGCAAGGGCCCCAAAGTTAACTATGGCTACACCTTC; cdr3_aa: CASSKGPKVNYGYTF
d_call: -; clone_size: -; j_call: TRBJ2-1; v_call: TRBV18; cdr3_nt: TGTGCCAGCTCACCACTGACGGGTAGCTCCTACAATGAGCAGTTCTTC; cdr3_aa: CASSPLTGSSYNEQFF
d_call: TRBD1; clone_size: few; j_call: TRBJ2-2; v_call: TRBV9; cdr3_nt: TGTGCCAGCAGCGTACCCCGGACAGGGTGGCACACCGGGGAGCTGTTTTTT; cdr3_aa: CASSVPRTGWHTGELFF
d_call: -; clone_size: few; j_call: TRBJ1-1; v_call: TRBV2; cdr3_nt: TGTGCCAGCAGTGTTGTTGAGACTGAAGCTTTCTTT; cdr3_aa: CASSVVETEAFF
d_call: -; clone_size: many; j_call: TRBJ1-2; v_call: TRBV29-1; cdr3_nt: TGCAGCGTTGAAGATCGGTCGGCGTTCGACTACACCTTC; cdr3_aa: CSVEDRSAFDYTF
d_call: -; clone_size: few; j_call: TRBJ2-5; v_call: TRBV7-3; cdr3_nt: TGTGCCAGCAGCTTATTCGGGGCTCAAGAGACCCAGTACTTC; cdr3_aa: CASSLFGAQETQYF
d_call: TRBD1; clone_size: few; j_call: TRBJ2-5; v_call: TRBV7-6; cdr3_nt: TGTGCCAGCAGCCCTGGACAGGGGGCCAACCAGTACTTC; cdr3_aa: CASSPGQGANQYF
d_call: -; clone_size: -; j_call: TRBJ1-5; v_call: TRBV10-3; cdr3_nt: TGTGCCATCAGTGACGGAACAGTCCATAGCAATCAGCCCCAGCATTTT; cdr3_aa: CAISDGTVHSNQPQHF
d_call: -; clone_size: few; j_call: TRBJ2-1; v_call: TRBV28; cdr3_nt: TGTGCCAGCAGTTTCCCCCCATACTACAAATACAATGAGCAGTTCTTC; cdr3_aa: CASSFPPYYKYNEQFF
d_call: TRBD1; clone_size: -; j_call: TRBJ1-1; v_call: TRBV12-3/TRBV12-4; cdr3_nt: TGTGCCAGCAGTGTGACAGGGTTGGGCAGTAGAGCTTTCTTT; cdr3_aa: CASSVTGLGSRAFF
d_call: TRBD2; clone_size: -; j_call: TRBJ2-7; v_call: TRBV20-1; cdr3_nt: TGCAGTGCTAACGAGGGAGGGCCCTCCTACGAGCAGTACTTC; cdr3_aa: CSANEGGPSYEQYF
d_call: -; clone_size: few; j_call: TRBJ2-7; v_call: TRBV18; cdr3_nt: TGTGCCAGCTCACCACGATTTAGCACCTACGAGCAGTACTTC; cdr3_aa: CASSPRFSTYEQYF
d_call: TRBD2; clone_size: -; j_call: TRBJ2-2; v_call: TRBV15; cdr3_nt: TGTGCCACCAGCAGATCCGTAAGCGGGAGGGTGGACACCGGGGAGCTGTTTTTT; cdr3_aa: CATSRSVSGRVDTGELFF
d_call: TRBD2; clone_size: -; j_call: TRBJ2-7; v_call: TRBV3-1; cdr3_nt: TGTGCCAGCAGCCAAGAGACTATGGGGGAGGGCCCCTACGAGCAGTACTTC; cdr3_aa: CASSQETMGEGPYEQYF
d_call: TRBD2; clone_size: few; j_call: TRBJ2-7; v_call: TRBV9; cdr3_nt: TGTGCCAGCAGCGTAGCAGGACTAGCGGGAGGCACCTACGAGCAGTACTTC; cdr3_aa: CASSVAGLAGGTYEQYF
d_call: TRBD1; clone_size: few; j_call: TRBJ2-6; v_call: TRBV4-2; cdr3_nt: TGTGCCAGCAGCCAAGCCCCGGGACAGGGGAACTCTGGGGCCAACGTCCTGACTTTC; cdr3_aa: CASSQAPGQGNSGANVLTF
d_call: -; clone_size: few; j_call: TRBJ1-4; v_call: TRBV5-1; cdr3_nt: TGCGCCAGCAGCACTGATTTTAGGAGGGAGGTCCATGGAAAACTGTTTTTT; cdr3_aa: CASSTDFRREVHGKLFF
d_call: -; clone_size: few; j_call: TRBJ2-7; v_call: TRBV15; cdr3_nt: TGTGCCACCAGCAGGGCCCCTGGAGGGGTTTCCTACGAGCAGTACTTC; cdr3_aa: CATSRAPGGVSYEQYF
d_call: -; clone_size: -; j_call: TRBJ1-2; v_call: TRBV6-1; cdr3_nt: TGTGCCAGCAGTATGGGTCCACATGGCTCCTACACCTTC; cdr3_aa: CASSMGPHGSYTF
d_call: -; clone_size: few; j_call: TRBJ2-7; v_call: TRBV6-2/TRBV6-3; cdr3_nt: TGTGCCAGCAGTTACAGGGTGGCGTCGCAGTACTTC; cdr3_aa: CASSYRVASQYF
d_call: -; clone_size: -; j_call: TRBJ2-1; v_call: TRBV7-9; cdr3_nt: TGTGCCAGCAGCTTCAGTTACCAGCTTAACAATGAGCAGTTCTTC; cdr3_aa: CASSFSYQLNNEQFF
d_call: TRBD1; clone_size: -; j_call: TRBJ2-7; v_call: TRBV20-1; cdr3_nt: TGCAGTGCTCGAAACAGGGGCTCCCCCTACGAGCAGTACTTC; cdr3_aa: CSARNRGSPYEQYF
d_call: -; clone_size: few; j_call: TRBJ1-1; v_call: TRBV7-3; cdr3_nt: TGTGCCAGCAGCTTAATGGGGGGAGACACTGAAGCTTTCTTT; cdr3_aa: CASSLMGGDTEAFF
d_call: -; clone_size: few; j_call: TRBJ1-5; v_call: TRBV19; cdr3_nt: TGTGCCAGTAGGGACGGTTATCAGCCCCAGCATTTT; cdr3_aa: CASRDGYQPQHF
d_call: -; clone_size: few; j_call: TRBJ2-1; v_call: TRBV7-8; cdr3_nt: TGTGCCAGCAGCTCAGAGGTGTTCTCCTACAATGAGCAGTTCTTC; cdr3_aa: CASSSEVFSYNEQFF
d_call: -; clone_size: few; j_call: TRBJ2-3; v_call: TRBV5-1; cdr3_nt: TGCGCCAGCAGCCCCGCCCAAGGTACAGATACGCAGTATTTT; cdr3_aa: CASSPAQGTDTQYF
d_call: TRBD2; clone_size: once; j_call: TRBJ2-1; v_call: TRBV10-3; cdr3_nt: TGTGCCATCAGCGTAGCGGGAGCGCTGAATGAGCAGCTCTTC; cdr3_aa: CAISVAGALNEQLF
d_call: TRBD1; clone_size: -; j_call: TRBJ2-1; v_call: TRBV29-1; cdr3_nt: TGCAGCGTTGCCGGGACAGTCTACAATGAGCAGTTCTTC; cdr3_aa: CSVAGTVYNEQFF
d_call: -; clone_size: few; j_call: TRBJ1-4; v_call: TRBV4-1; cdr3_nt: TGCGCCAGCAGCCAAGATTTTGAAAAACTGTTTTTT; cdr3_aa: CASSQDFEKLFF
d_call: -; clone_size: -; j_call: TRBJ2-6; v_call: TRBV18; cdr3_nt: TGTGCCAGCTCACCAACAGGGTTGGGCTCTGGGGCCAACGTCCTGACTTTC; cdr3_aa: CASSPTGLGSGANVLTF
d_call: -; clone_size: -; j_call: TRBJ1-1; v_call: TRBV9; cdr3_nt: TGTGCCAGCAGCGTACATGACACTGAAGCTTTCTTT; cdr3_aa: CASSVHDTEAFF
d_call: -; clone_size: many; j_call: TRBJ2-7; v_call: TRBV7-9; cdr3_nt: TGTGCCGGCGGGAAAGGGGGACAGACAAGTGAGCAGTACTTC; cdr3_aa: CAGGKGGQTSEQYF
d_call: -; clone_size: few; j_call: TRBJ2-1; v_call: TRBV15; cdr3_nt: TGTGCCACCAGCAGAGTTCCTCTTCAAACCTACATAGGGCAGTTCTTC; cdr3_aa: CATSRVPLQTYIGQFF
d_call: TRBD1; clone_size: -; j_call: TRBJ1-2; v_call: TRBV7-4; cdr3_nt: TGTGCCAGCAACCTGGACAGGCCGAACTATGGCTACACCTTC; cdr3_aa: CASNLDRPNYGYTF
d_call: TRBD2; clone_size: -; j_call: TRBJ2-7; v_call: TRBV27; cdr3_nt: TGTGCCAGCAGTTTATCTGGACTAGCCTACGAGCAGTACTTC; cdr3_aa: CASSLSGLAYEQYF
d_call: -; clone_size: -; j_call: TRBJ2-1; v_call: TRBV20-1; cdr3_nt: TGCAGTGCTAGCGATCCGTGGGCGGGATGGTCCTACAATGAGCAGTTCTTC; cdr3_aa: CSASDPWAGWSYNEQFF
d_call: -; clone_size: -; j_call: TRBJ1-2; v_call: TRBV5-1; cdr3_nt: TGCGCCAGCAGCTTAAAATTCGATGGCTACACCTTC; cdr3_aa: CASSLKFDGYTF
d_call: TRBD1; clone_size: few; j_call: TRBJ1-4; v_call: TRBV7-9; cdr3_nt: TGTGCCAGCAGCGCCAAGGGGGCGAAAAAACTGTTTTTT; cdr3_aa: CASSAKGAKKLFF
d_call: TRBD1; clone_size: few; j_call: TRBJ1-5; v_call: TRBV20-1; cdr3_nt: TGCAGTGCTAGAGCGGCAGGGGGATGGGGCAATCAGCCCCAGCATTTT; cdr3_aa: CSARAAGGWGNQPQHF
d_call: -; clone_size: many; j_call: TRBJ1-2; v_call: TRBV12-3/TRBV12-4; cdr3_nt: TGTGCCCTCAGGACGATGGATGGCTACACCTTC; cdr3_aa: CALRTMDGYTF
d_call: -; clone_size: few; j_call: TRBJ1-1; v_call: TRBV10-3; cdr3_nt: TGTGCCATCAGTGAGTCCCTGGGAGGCACTGAAGCTTTCTTT; cdr3_aa: CAISESLGGTEAFF
d_call: TRBD2; clone_size: -; j_call: TRBJ2-7; v_call: TRBV29-1; cdr3_nt: TGCAGCGTTGGGGGACTAGCGGTAAGGGAGCAGTACTTC; cdr3_aa: CSVGGLAVREQYF